The subject of this entry is one T cell receptor beta chain. Its antigen is unknown. Stated time point: patch test 3, about 24 weeks after DPC sensitization. Stated treatment: therapeutic diphenylcyclopropenone sensitization with weekly scalp DPC. Prior to application of each patch test, blood was drawn. This entry belongs to a study of human T cells and chemical hapten exposure. Germline V gene sequence: CDR1 MNHNY, CDR2 SVGAGI (reference sequence). Trimming at V came to 6 bases and at J to 1 base, leaving 14 bases not matched to a gene. This CDR3 comprises 17 residues. A single record per CDR3 protein comes from TCRdb applying MiXCR to the RACE reads. The sample includes more than 95,000 distinct CDR3 sequences, roughly a third of them seen just once. Study-wide results and caveats: Patch test score was positively correlated with the counts of TCRs that had expanded at PT1. Sensitizing with DPC caused no change in TCRs above 1 in 1000 frequency.

This TCR was recovered from a man aged 40-50 years with alopecia areata. Some clones in this sample may be carry-over from other donors' samples. The rearrangement links TRBV6-6 to TRBJ2-5, with TRBD1 identical over 7 bases. Here the sequenced sample was whole blood, taken in connection with sensitization to the hapten diphenylcyclopropenone (DPC). The CDR3 coding sequence is TGTGCCAGCAGCCAAAGAGCTGCCGGGACAGCCCAAGAGACCCAGTACTTC. Translated, it gives CASSQRAAGTAQETQYF.